Each of the 29 T cell receptor beta chains below was sequenced from the same sample in a study of shared clonotypes between healthy human individuals. Libraries were prepared by immunoSEQ multiplex PCR; TCRdb keeps only in-frame clonotypes and omits some of them. The profile shows 2 million to 2.5 million clones, more than 85% of them singletons. The sequencing input was naive CD4+ T cells from PBMCs. The sample's subset: CD45RA+ positively selected. These receptors originate from a man aged 18 to 35 in good health. Some clones in this sample may be carry-over from other donors' samples.

As for this clone: Additional DNA sequences in this sample encode the identical CDR3. The chain recombines TRBV18 with TRBJ1-1, with TRBD1 identical over 9 bases. Germline values: CDR1 KGHSH, CDR2 LQKENI. The ends lost 6 bases at V and 5 bases at J; junction bases unmatched: 7. This CDR3 has 14 residues. As DNA, the CDR3 is TGTGCCAGCTCGTTACAGGGGGCAGGGACTGAAGCTTTCTTT. Translating gives CASSLQGAGTEAFF.

V usage is TRBV19 and J usage is TRBJ2-3; no reliable D call. V dropped 1 base and J dropped 2 bases, with 10 bases sitting between them. The CDR3 sequence is 15 residues long. Germline lookup yields CDR1 LNHDA and CDR2 SQIVND (reference sequence). As DNA, the CDR3 is TGTGCCAGTAGTATAGGTACCTACCTCACAGATACGCAGTATTTT. It specifies CASSIGTYLTDTQYF.

The chain has TRBV7-8 and TRBJ2-7; no reliable D call. The CDR3 covers 14 residues. The germline gives CDR1 SGHVS, CDR2 FQNEAQ. Trimming removed 5 bases at V and 0 bases at J, with 11 bases between. The CDR3 nucleotides read TGTGCCAGCAGCAACAACGGACCCTCCTACGAGCAGTACTTC. Protein: CASSNNGPSYEQYF.

V and J are TRBV5-1 and TRBJ2-5; perhaps TRBD1 as D (6 bases). CDR1 and CDR2 (germline): SGHRS, YFSETQ. The CDR3 is made up of 14 amino acids. Trimming stripped 4 bases from V and 2 bases from J, with 12 bases between. The CDR3 reads CASSPDGTQETQYF. DNA of the CDR3: TGCGCCAGCAGCCCAGATGGGACACAAGAGACCCAGTACTTC.

The chain couples TRBV10-2 to TRBJ2-3; 13 bases agree with TRBD2. Trimming took 10 bases from V and 6 from J; bases not matched to a gene: 16. The CDR3 runs to 17 residues. Germline V lookup: CDR1 WSHSY, CDR2 SAAADI. In nucleotides, the CDR3 is TGCGCCACCAAGAATCCCTGGACTAGCGGGAGAGGGGATACGCAGTATTTT. Amino acids: CATKNPWTSGRGDTQYF.

The CDR3 spells CASSSPDPSYEQYF. The CDR3 nucleotides are TGTGCCAGCAGTTCACCGGATCCCTCCTACGAGCAGTACTTC. The genes are TRBV28 and TRBJ2-7; D unresolved. The V end was cut by 4 bases, the J end by 0 bases, with 10 bases between. The CDR3 totals 14 residues. Germline CDR1 MDHEN, CDR2 SYDVKM.

Only a few counts were recorded for this clone. The same CDR3 can be traced to other DNA sequences in this sample. The gene calls are TRBV19 and TRBJ1-5; weak D call: TRBD1 (6 bases). The V gene's germline CDR1 is LNHDA and CDR2 SQIVND (reference sequence). V lost 3 bases and J 5 bases, leaving 11 bases between the germline ends. The CDR3 is 14 residues long. The CDR3, as DNA: TGTGCCAGTAGTATTGTGGGGGGGCATCAGCCCCAGCATTTT. It codes for CASSIVGGHQPQHF.

The J gene is TRBJ2-5, the V gene TRBV11-2; the match to TRBD1 covers 8 bases. V lost 5 bases to trimming and J lost 4 bases; unmatched junction nucleotides: 9. Looked up from germline, CDR1 is SGHAT and CDR2 is FQNNGV. This CDR3 has 15 amino acids. This chain's CDR3 is CASSQDRVSSETQYF. The CDR3 DNA reads as TGTGCCAGCAGCCAGGACAGGGTTTCCTCAGAGACCCAGTACTTC.

The chain carries TRBV28 and TRBJ2-1, with 11 bases identical to TRBD2. Germline V lookup: CDR1 MDHEN, CDR2 SYDVKM. The CDR3 extends over 14 amino acids. With 10 bases clipped from V and 8 bases from J, the junction kept 10 bases outside the gene matches. DNA for the CDR3: TGTGCCACCACACTACTAGCGGGAGTTGATGAGCAGTTCTTC. Translating it yields CATTLLAGVDEQFF.

This chain links TRBV4-1 with TRBJ2-1; D is possibly TRBD2 (6 bases). The germline V gene encodes CDR1 MGHRA and CDR2 YSYEKL. This CDR3 region has 17 residues. V dropped 4 bases and J dropped 6 bases, with 22 bases sitting between them. CDR3 nucleotides: TGCGCCAGCAGCCGCATACAAGACCGGGACTGGCGCAATGAGCAGTTCTTC. Translated: CASSRIQDRDWRNEQFF.

The V gene is TRBV5-4, the J gene TRBJ2-3; 10 nucleotides agree with TRBD2. The V segment lost 2 bases and the J segment 4 bases; nucleotides outside the gene matches: 4. This CDR3 contains 15 residues. Germline-derived CDR1 and CDR2 are SGHNT and YYREEE (reference sequence). Written as DNA, the CDR3 is TGTGCCAGCAGCTTAAGCGGGAGGGGGGCAGATACGCAGTATTTT. Amino acids: CASSLSGRGADTQYF.

This clone was recorded once. The junction departs from the called germline gene at one end, perhaps through a read error. This chain uses TRBV29-1 with TRBJ2-1, with unresolved D. Germline V gene lookup returns CDR1 SQVTM and CDR2 ANQGSEA. The CDR3 spans 11 residues. This CDR3 is CSVVRHEARLF. The CDR3 bases are TGCAGCGTTGTTCGGCATGAAGCTCGTCTCTTC.

The chain uses TRBV6-6 and TRBJ2-5; D unresolved. V gave up 6 bases and J gave up 1 base, with 6 bases separating them. The germline V gene has CDR1 MNHNY and CDR2 SVGAGI (reference sequence). The CDR3 length is 12 residues. CDR3 DNA sequence: TGTGCCAGCAGCTTGGGCCAAGAGACCCAGTACTTC. It codes for CASSLGQETQYF.

The rearrangement uses TRBV5-1 and TRBJ1-2; D gene ambiguous. CDR1 and CDR2 (germline): SGHRS, YFSETQ. The CDR3 runs to 14 residues. V lost 0 bases and J 5 bases, leaving 11 bases between the germline ends. The CDR3 is CASSLVASSYGYTF. The CDR3 DNA reads TGCGCCAGCAGCTTGGTAGCCAGTTCGTATGGCTACACCTTC.

V gene TRBV7-9 combines with J gene TRBJ2-4; possibly TRBD1 or TRBD2 for D (8 bases each). Trimming removed 5 bases at V and 8 bases at J, with 19 bases between. The CDR3 contains 15 residues. CDR1 is SEHNR, CDR2 FQNEAQ, per germline (reference sequence). CDR3 sequence (DNA): TGTGCCAGCAGCCCCCGGGGGGGACAGGAATACATTCAGTACTTC. It translates to CASSPRGGQEYIQYF.

This clone is a singleton in its sample. V gene TRBV4-1 combines with J gene TRBJ2-1, with TRBD2 matching 12 bases. The CDR3 runs to 16 residues. The J segment lost 4 bases and the V segment lost 1 base, leaving 2 bases of the junction unmatched. The germline CDR1 and CDR2 sequences are MGHRA and YSYEKL. CDR3 sequence: CASSQGTSGAYNEQFF. CDR3 sequence (DNA): TGCGCCAGCAGCCAAGGGACTAGCGGGGCATACAATGAGCAGTTCTTC.

The chain combines TRBV27 with TRBJ1-1, with D uncertain. The V gene lost 3 bases and the J gene lost 3 bases, with 17 bases spanning the gap. The CDR3 contains 16 residues. Germline V gene lookup returns CDR1 MNHEY and CDR2 SMNVEV (reference sequence). CDR3 coding DNA: TGTGCCAGCAGTTTTCGCGTCAGAACAGACCACACTGAAGCTTTCTTT. Its translation: CASSFRVRTDHTEAFF.

DNA for the CDR3: TGTGCCAGCAGCTTTAACAGAATTGGCACAGATACGCAGTATTTT. It yields the protein CASSFNRIGTDTQYF. The chain uses TRBV7-9 and TRBJ2-3, with no clear D. The CDR3 length is 15 residues. In germline, CDR1 is SEHNR, CDR2 FQNEAQ (reference sequence). V dropped 3 bases and J dropped 1 base, with 11 bases sitting between them.

Concerning this clone: Within the sample, other DNA sequences also encode this same CDR3. This sequence joins TRBV7-2 and TRBJ2-7, with a tentative D call TRBD2 (5 bases). CDR1 SGHTA and CDR2 FQGNSA come from the germline V gene. Trimming removed 5 bases at V and 0 bases at J, with 11 bases between. This CDR3 is built from 14 residues. The CDR3 loop is CASSRTGSSYEQYF. The CDR3, as DNA: TGTGCCAGCAGCCGAACGGGAAGCTCCTACGAGCAGTACTTC.

The chain uses TRBV19 and TRBJ2-1; 11 bases align to TRBD2. Germline trimming cut 7 bases from V and 0 bases from J; bases unmatched to any gene: 5. The CDR3 contains 16 residues. Germline values: CDR1 LNHDA, CDR2 SQIVND (reference sequence). CDR3 amino acids: CASTRLAGLSYNEQFF. The CDR3 DNA sequence: TGTGCCAGTACCAGACTAGCGGGACTCTCCTACAATGAGCAGTTCTTC. The whole variable domain, remainder taken from reference TRBV19 and TRBJ2-1, is DGGITQSPKYLFRKEGQNVTLSCEQNLNHDAMYWYRQDPGQGLRLIYYSQIVNDFQKGDIAEGYSVSREKKESFPLTVTSAQKNPTAFYLCASTRLAGLSYNEQFFGPGTRLTVL.

DNA for the CDR3: TGTGCCAGTTACAATGAGCAGTTCTTC. This translates into CASYNEQFF. The chain links TRBV28 to TRBJ2-1, with D unresolved. Germline V gives CDR1 MDHEN, CDR2 SYDVKM. Deletions cut 9 bases from V and 4 bases from J, with 1 base between. The CDR3 contains 9 residues.

The chain is built from TRBV9 and TRBJ1-2; maybe TRBD1 (6 bases). The CDR3 is made up of 17 amino acids. Germline CDR1 SGDLS, CDR2 YYNGEE. The V gene lost 4 bases and the J gene lost 0 bases, with 19 bases spanning the gap. The DNA of the CDR3 is TGTGCCAGCAGCCCCCGGGGGGGGGCGAGGTCTAACTATGGCTACACCTTC. It yields the protein CASSPRGGARSNYGYTF.

The chain is built from TRBV9 and TRBJ2-7; no definite D call. Trimming removed 7 bases at V and 0 bases at J, with 11 bases between. CDR1 SGDLS and CDR2 YYNGEE come from the germline V gene. The CDR3 is 13 amino acids. The CDR3 here is CASGPYFSYEQYF. The CDR3 coding sequence is TGTGCCAGCGGACCTTACTTCTCCTACGAGCAGTACTTC.

The chain is built from TRBV6-1 and TRBJ1-4; 7 bases are a match to TRBD1. Trimming cost V 3 bases and J 5 bases; bases outside gene matches: 6. Germline values: CDR1 MNHNS, CDR2 SASEGT. This CDR3 is built from 15 residues. CDR3 loop: CASSDPGQQNEKLFF. The CDR3, as DNA: TGTGCCAGCAGTGACCCGGGACAGCAAAATGAAAAACTGTTTTTT.

This clone was detected only a few times. The V call is TRBV18, the J call TRBJ1-1; the D gene is possibly TRBD1 (5 bases). The CDR3 runs to 16 residues. In germline, CDR1 is KGHSH, CDR2 LQKENI. V was clipped by 1 base and J by 1 base, with 13 bases between them. DNA for the CDR3: TGTGCCAGCTCACCACAAGGGGCCGGATCGAACACTGAAGCTTTCTTT. It is translated as CASSPQGAGSNTEAFF.

The rearrangement joins TRBV12-5 to TRBJ1-1; D possibly corresponds to TRBD1 (6 bases). The germline V gene encodes CDR1 LGHNT and CDR2 FRNRAP. The CDR3 contains 14 residues. The V and J ends lost 7 bases and 1 base respectively, with 13 bases between them. CDR3 loop: CASALGGPNTEAFF. The CDR3 bases are TGTGCTAGTGCCCTAGGGGGGCCGAACACTGAAGCTTTCTTT.

The chain uses TRBV7-9 and TRBJ2-2; D gene uncertain. V shed 2 bases and J shed 0 bases, with 10 bases lying between them. This CDR3 is built from 16 residues. Germline V gives CDR1 SEHNR, CDR2 FQNEAQ (reference sequence). DNA for the CDR3: TGTGCCAGCAGCTTAAGGACCTCGGCGAACACCGGGGAGCTGTTTTTT. Translation: CASSLRTSANTGELFF.

The V gene is TRBV5-1, the J gene TRBJ2-5, with D perhaps matching TRBD2 (6 bases). Trimming cost V 3 bases and J 2 bases, with 8 bases left between them. Germline-derived CDR1 and CDR2 are SGHRS and YFSETQ. The CDR3 runs to 13 residues. CDR3: CASSWDWQETQYF. CDR3 in DNA: TGCGCCAGCAGCTGGGACTGGCAAGAGACCCAGTACTTC.

The chain uses TRBV19 and TRBJ2-1; D is perhaps TRBD2 (6 bases). V was clipped by 5 bases and J by 0 bases, with 14 bases between them. The CDR3 has 16 amino acids. Germline V CDR1 and CDR2: LNHDA, SQIVND (reference sequence). The CDR3 here is CASSSREQGSYNEQFF. The DNA for the CDR3 is TGTGCCAGTAGTTCCCGGGAGCAGGGCTCCTACAATGAGCAGTTCTTC.